These 26 T cell receptor beta chains share one sample of origin, sequenced in a study of identical twins (dated by TCRdb to the mid-2010s). The receptor library was made with 5' RACE. Sequencing instrument: Illumina HiSeq 2000. Through fastp at Q25 and MiXCR, TCRdb rebuilt clones from the public reads, retaining in-frame beta chains. One record per CDR3 amino acid sequence lists the most common genes and DNA. Recorded for this sample are fewer than 800,000 distinct CDR3 sequences; about 7.6% of them occurred a single time. The top ten clonotypes cover about 1.6% of the sample. These data were also filed under a second study, of yellow fever vaccine responses in identical twins.

The sequencing input was PBMCs. Receptors originate from a woman younger than 35 in good health.

The V and J genes are TRBV4-1 and TRBJ1-6; 7 positions agree with TRBD1. The J segment lost 13 bases and the V segment lost 5 bases, leaving 5 bases of the junction unmatched. CDR1 is MGHRA, CDR2 YSYEKL, per germline. The CDR3 has 12 amino acids. In DNA form, the CDR3 reads TGCGCCAGCAGCTACCAGGGGGGTCCCCTCCACTTT. Translated: CASSYQGGPLHF.

This clonotype came up many times. The chain joins TRBV5-1 to TRBJ2-7; no definite D call. The V gene's germline CDR1 is SGHRS and CDR2 YFSETQ. V lost 5 bases to trimming and J lost 3 bases, with 9 bases between them. This CDR3 contains 12 residues. The CDR3 region is CASRMGSYEQYF. DNA for the CDR3: TGCGCCAGCAGGATGGGAAGCTACGAGCAGTACTTC.

The gene calls are TRBV24-1 and TRBJ2-1; TRBD2 agrees at 7 bases. CDR1 is KGHDR, CDR2 SFDVKD, per germline. There are 15 residues in the CDR3. The junction had 11 bases not matched to a gene; V was cut back by 7 bases and J by 6 bases. CDR3 amino acids: CATSSGLVDRNEQFF. Written as DNA, the CDR3 is TGTGCCACCAGCTCTGGACTAGTCGACCGCAATGAGCAGTTCTTC.

V is TRBV25-1 and J is TRBJ1-1, with D tentatively TRBD1 (5 bases). Germline CDR1 and CDR2: MGHDK and SYGVNS. The V gene lost 10 bases and the J gene lost 4 bases, with 16 bases spanning the gap. The CDR3 contains 13 residues. The CDR3: CAKNGTFCTEAFF. For the CDR3, the DNA is TGTGCCAAAAATGGGACTTTCTGCACTGAAGCTTTCTTT.

Ten or more counts support this clonotype. The J gene is TRBJ1-5, the V gene TRBV20-1, with D possibly TRBD1 on 6 matching bases. The CDR3 has 12 amino acids. Germline CDR1 is DFQATT and CDR2 is SNEGSKA (reference sequence). V shed 6 bases and J shed 7 bases, with 13 bases lying between them. Here the CDR3 reads CSAAEGGQPQHF. DNA of the CDR3: TGCAGTGCGGCGGAGGGGGGACAGCCCCAGCATTTT.

The CDR3 nucleotides read TGTGCCAGCAGTTCCTGGACCACAGATACGCAGTATTTT. Translating gives CASSSWTTDTQYF. This chain links TRBV6-5 with TRBJ2-3, with D unresolved. Trimming pared 4 bases from V and 2 bases from J, leaving 7 bases between. CDR1 is MNHEY, CDR2 SVGAGI, per germline. CDR3 length: 13 residues.

This clonotype has just a few counts. The chain couples TRBV10-3 to TRBJ2-3, with D tentatively TRBD2 (6 bases). The V gene's germline CDR1 is ENHRY and CDR2 SYGVKD. The CDR3 sequence is 13 residues long. Deletions cut 4 bases from V and 3 bases from J, with 8 bases between. The CDR3 sequence is CAISAAGTDTQYF. DNA of the CDR3: TGTGCCATCAGTGCCGCGGGGACAGATACGCAGTATTTT.

This clonotype was detected a few times. The CDR3 DNA reads as TGCGCCAGCAGCCCAAACGCGGGAACCTCCTACAATGAGCAGTTCTTC. Translating gives CASSPNAGTSYNEQFF. V usage is TRBV5-1 and J usage is TRBJ2-1, with TRBD2 as a possible D gene (6 bases). CDR3 length: 16 residues. Germline V gives CDR1 SGHRS, CDR2 YFSETQ. V lost 4 bases, J lost 0 bases, and 14 bases lay in between.

This clonotype has a handful of counts. The V gene is TRBV18, the J gene TRBJ2-5, with 9 bases identical to TRBD1. V lost 3 bases and J lost 3; bases outside the gene matches: 5. Germline values: CDR1 KGHSH, CDR2 LQKENI. The CDR3 has 15 residues. As DNA, the CDR3 is TGTGCCAGCTCACCCTTCGGGACAGGGAAAGAGACCCAGTACTTC. Translated, it gives CASSPFGTGKETQYF.

V gene TRBV6-5 combines with J gene TRBJ2-7, with TRBD1 matching over 11 bases. V shed 2 bases, J shed 5 bases, and the junction held 5 bases outside the gene matches. The CDR3 is made up of 15 amino acids. Germline CDR1 is MNHEY and CDR2 is SVGAGI. CDR3 protein: CASSYTGQGVNEQYF. For the CDR3, the DNA is TGTGCCAGCAGTTACACGGGACAGGGGGTAAACGAGCAGTACTTC.

The rearrangement uses TRBV12-3 or TRBV12-4 and TRBJ1-6; D gene ambiguous. Trimming removed 0 bases from V and 7 bases from J, with 10 bases in between. The CDR3 covers 15 residues. The CDR3 coding sequence is TGTGCCAGCAGTTTAGCGCCGGCGTTGAATTCACCCCTCCACTTT. It is translated as CASSLAPALNSPLHF.

This clonotype came up a few times. This chain links TRBV28 with TRBJ2-7; 9 bases map to TRBD1. The V segment lost 8 bases and the J segment 2 bases; nucleotides outside the gene matches: 7. This CDR3 has 14 residues. The germline V gene has CDR1 MDHEN and CDR2 SYDVKM. The CDR3 nucleotides are TGTGCCAGCCGGACAGGGGTCTTAGCCTACGAGCAGTACTTC. Translation: CASRTGVLAYEQYF.

This clonotype showed up just a few times. The genes are TRBV5-1 and TRBJ2-2; TRBD1 matches at 7 bases. CDR1 and CDR2 from the germline V gene are SGHRS and YFSETQ. CDR3 length: 14 amino acids. The V segment lost 4 bases and the J segment 6 bases; nucleotides outside the gene matches: 6. This chain's CDR3 is CASSERQGPGELFF. For the CDR3, the DNA is TGCGCCAGCAGCGAAAGACAGGGCCCCGGGGAGCTGTTTTTT.

The table lists this clonotype with a few counts. V usage is TRBV5-5 and J usage is TRBJ2-7, with TRBD1 identical over 7 bases. The CDR3 runs 17 residues. Looked up from germline, CDR1 is SGHKS and CDR2 is YYEKEE (reference sequence). V gave up 0 bases and J gave up 5 bases; unmatched junction bases: 14. CDR3 sequence (DNA): TGTGCCAGCAGCTTGGAGATACCGACAGGGTATCTCGACGAGCAGTACGTC. Protein: CASSLEIPTGYLDEQYV.

The genes are TRBV2 and TRBJ2-1; no clear D gene. The CDR3 consists of 11 residues. V shed 7 bases and J shed 4 bases, with 5 bases lying between them. Germline V lookup: CDR1 SNHLY, CDR2 FYNNEI. CDR3 sequence reads: CASIAYNEQFF. The CDR3 nucleotides are TGTGCCAGCATCGCTTACAATGAGCAGTTCTTC.

This clonotype was counted only a few times. The chain carries TRBV6-1 and TRBJ2-5; 7 nucleotides line up with TRBD1. The germline V gene encodes CDR1 MNHNS and CDR2 SASEGT. This CDR3 spans 14 amino acids. Trimming cost V 7 bases and J 0 bases; bases outside gene matches: 5. The CDR3 sequence: CASTDTGDQETQYF. CDR3 nucleotide sequence: TGTGCCAGCACCGATACAGGGGACCAAGAGACCCAGTACTTC.

The rearrangement joins TRBV6-2 or TRBV6-3 to TRBJ1-1; perhaps TRBD1 as D (6 bases). The germline V and J ends were trimmed by 7 bases and 4 bases, with 16 bases remaining between them. Per germline, CDR1 MNHEY and CDR2 SVGEGT. CDR3 length equals 14 residues. The CDR3 nucleotides are TGTGCCAGCAAGTGGGGACATTCCCCCACTGAAGCTTTCTTT. Protein sequence: CASKWGHSPTEAFF.

This clonotype was seen repeatedly, ten times or more. The chain carries TRBV20-1 and TRBJ2-1; tentatively, D is TRBD1 (6 bases). The CDR3 is 14 amino acids. The germline V gene encodes CDR1 DFQATT and CDR2 SNEGSKA (reference sequence). V was trimmed by 4 bases and J by 0 bases, leaving 10 bases between them. In DNA form, the CDR3 reads TGCAGTGCTAAAGGGGGTAGCTCCTACAATGAGCAGTTCTTC. It translates to CSAKGGSSYNEQFF.

This clonotype has a count of ten or more. The V and J genes are TRBV4-1 and TRBJ2-2; 7 bases align to TRBD1. The germline CDR1 and CDR2 sequences are MGHRA and YSYEKL. V gave up 5 bases and J gave up 6 bases; unmatched junction bases: 3. The CDR3 has 13 amino acids. The DNA for the CDR3 is TGCGCCAGCAGCGAGACAGGGTCCGGGGAGCTGTTTTTT. Amino acid sequence: CASSETGSGELFF.

This clonotype was detected many times. This chain connects TRBV6-2 or TRBV6-3 to TRBJ2-5; D gene ambiguous. V was shortened by 0 bases and J by 4 bases, with 9 bases between the two germline ends. Germline values: CDR1 MNHEY, CDR2 SVGEGT. The CDR3 is 14 residues long. This CDR3 reads CASSYSARTETQYF. In DNA form, the CDR3 reads TGTGCCAGCAGTTACTCGGCAAGAACAGAGACCCAGTACTTC.

This chain's CDR3 is CASSPPGQGGYGYTF. As DNA, the CDR3 is TGTGCCAGCAGCCCCCCGGGACAGGGGGGCTATGGCTACACCTTC. The chain is built from TRBV9 and TRBJ1-2; TRBD1 matches 11 bases. Trimming removed 4 bases from V and 4 bases from J; junction bases left unmatched: 6. This CDR3 comprises 15 residues. Germline V gene sequence: CDR1 SGDLS, CDR2 YYNGEE. The entire variable domain, with the rest obtained from reference TRBV9 and TRBJ1-2, is as follows: DSGVTQTPKHLITATGQRVTLRCSPRSGDLSVYWYQQSLDQGLQFLIQYYNGEERAKGNILERFSAQQFPDLHSELNLSSLELGDSALYFCASSPPGQGGYGYTFGSGTRLTVV.

The rearrangement joins TRBV25-1 to TRBJ2-3; D gene uncertain. The V and J ends lost 3 bases and 1 base respectively, with 14 bases between them. CDR1 is MGHDK, CDR2 SYGVNS, per germline. This CDR3 spans 16 amino acids. The CDR3 here is CASSDVAETGTDTQYF. CDR3 nucleotides: TGTGCCAGCAGTGACGTGGCGGAGACCGGCACAGATACGCAGTATTTT.

J is TRBJ2-7 and V is TRBV12-3 or TRBV12-4; no definite D call. The CDR3 is 14 residues long. Trimming stripped 1 base from V and 6 bases from J, with 13 bases between. Here the CDR3 DNA reads TGTGCCAGCAGTTTAGACCCTCTTGGGTCCGAGCAGTACTTC. Translated, it gives CASSLDPLGSEQYF.

There are a few counts of this clonotype. The chain links TRBV5-6 to TRBJ1-5; D possibly corresponds to TRBD1 (6 bases). The CDR3 spans 15 residues. V was pared by 2 bases and J by 3 bases, with 12 bases between. Germline CDR1 is SGHDT and CDR2 is YYEEEE. The CDR3 region is CASSFGRGPNQPQHF. Here the CDR3 DNA reads TGTGCCAGCAGCTTCGGGCGGGGGCCCAATCAGCCCCAGCATTTT.

The chain combines TRBV6-1 with TRBJ2-5; D assignment may be TRBD1 or TRBD2 (6 bases each). This CDR3 is 14 amino acids long. The V end was cut by 5 bases, the J end by 6 bases, with 16 bases between. Per germline, CDR1 MNHNS and CDR2 SASEGT. CDR3 DNA: TGTGCCAGCAGTCGCACGGGGGACACTCAGACCCAGTACTTC. It codes for CASSRTGDTQTQYF.

This clonotype was recorded many times. The CDR3 DNA reads TGTGCCAGCAGTCTCCGGACAGGGTTGTTCTCCGAGCAGTACTTC. Protein product: CASSLRTGLFSEQYF. This chain connects TRBV12-3 or TRBV12-4 to TRBJ2-7; TRBD1 matches at 8 bases. V lost 5 bases, J lost 6 bases, and 12 bases stayed unmatched. The CDR3 length is 15 residues.